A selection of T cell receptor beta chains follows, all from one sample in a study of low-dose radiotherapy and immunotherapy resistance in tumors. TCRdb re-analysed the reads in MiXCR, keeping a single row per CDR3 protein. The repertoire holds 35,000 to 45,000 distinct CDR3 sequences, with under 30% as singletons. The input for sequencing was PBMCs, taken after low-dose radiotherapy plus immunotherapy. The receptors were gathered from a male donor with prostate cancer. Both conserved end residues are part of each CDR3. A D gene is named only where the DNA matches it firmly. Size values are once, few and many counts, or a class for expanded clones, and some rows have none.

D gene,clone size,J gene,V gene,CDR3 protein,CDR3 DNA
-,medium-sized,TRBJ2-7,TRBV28,CASSLNAPYEQYF,TGTGCCAGCAGCCTCAATGCCCCTTACGAGCAGTACTTC
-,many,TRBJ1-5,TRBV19,CASSIIRTAMYQPQHF,TGTGCCAGTAGTATTATCAGGACCGCTATGTATCAGCCCCAGCATTTT
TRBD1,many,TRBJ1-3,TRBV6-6,CASSYSGQGGNTIYF,TGTGCCAGCAGTTACTCCGGACAGGGAGGAAACACCATATATTTT
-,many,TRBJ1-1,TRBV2,CASSASGLGGTEAFF,TGTGCCAGCAGTGCTAGTGGCCTCGGCGGAACTGAAGCTTTCTTT
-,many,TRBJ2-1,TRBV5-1,CASSLGWQANEQFF,TGCGCCAGCAGCTTGGGGTGGCAGGCGAATGAGCAGTTCTTC
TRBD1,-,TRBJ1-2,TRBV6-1,CASSEQGAYYGYTF,TGTGCCAGCAGTGAACAGGGGGCATACTATGGCTACACCTTC
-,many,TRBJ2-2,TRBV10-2,CASSSLGGGELFF,TGCGCCAGCAGTTCCCTCGGGGGCGGGGAGCTGTTTTTT
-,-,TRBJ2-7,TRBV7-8,CASSPNGVGYEQYF,TGTGCCAGCAGCCCCAACGGTGTGGGCTACGAGCAGTACTTC
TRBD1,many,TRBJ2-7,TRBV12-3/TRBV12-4,CASSLAATGGQHF,TGTGCCAGCAGTTTAGCGGCGACAGGGGGCCAGCACTTC
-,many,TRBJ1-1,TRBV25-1,CASSEHARGEAFF,TGTGCCAGCAGTGAACACGCGAGGGGTGAAGCTTTCTTT